This T cell receptor beta chain was found in a study of CXCR3-negative and CXCR3-positive naive CD8 T cells. Whole-study results and caveats: Naive cells, whether CXCR3-negative or CXCR3-positive, had similar TRBV-TRBJ usage, while memory cells differed.

In preparing the TRB cDNA libraries, 5' RACE with UMI labels was used. TCRdb reworked the 5' RACE reads into one entry per CDR3 protein, no DNA. The data include approximately 60,000 distinct CDR3 sequences; the top ten clones carry about 25%. A remark on this clonotype: Antigen unknown.

This TCR came from a human donor in good health. Some clones in this sample may be carry-over from other donors' samples. The specimen sequenced was memory CD8+ T cells from blood.

The CDR3 sequence is CASSPPLYEQYF. The gene calls are TRBV28 and TRBJ2-7; TCRdb's D call of TRBD1 is untestable without DNA. Germline V lookup: CDR1 MDHEN, CDR2 SYDVKM. There are 12 residues in the CDR3. The full variable domain, rest sourced from reference TRBV28 and TRBJ2-7, is DVKVTQSSRYLVKRTGEKVFLECVQDMDHENMFWYRQDPGLGLRLIYFSYDVKMKEKGDIPEGYSVSREKKERFSLILESASTNQTSMYLCASSPPLYEQYFGPGTRLTVT.